The 25 T cell receptor beta chains below come from one sample, sequenced in a study of cytomegalovirus exposure and HLA in healthy donors. Vbeta (60) and Jbeta (13) primers were used in the PCR. Clones were sequenced by immunoSEQ multiplex PCR, and TCRdb holds only the in-frame ones, with some missing. Here the sample spans around 99,000 clones, around 73% being singletons. Sequencing used PBMCs. The source of these receptors is a man in his forties in good health and CMV-seronegative.

V gene TRBV6-1 combines with J gene TRBJ1-2; TRBD1 is a possible D gene (6 bases). The CDR3 covers 13 residues. With 7 bases removed from V and 4 bases from J, the gap between germline ends came to 13 bases. The V gene's germline CDR1 is MNHNS and CDR2 SASEGT. The CDR3: CASTLDSFYGYTF. The CDR3 bases are TGTGCCAGCACCCTGGACAGCTTCTATGGCTACACCTTC.

This clone has a handful of counts. The rearrangement links TRBV7-3 to TRBJ1-1; the D is unclear. The CDR3 loop spans 16 amino acids. V was clipped by 1 base and J by 0 bases, with 12 bases between them. The germline gives CDR1 SGHTA, CDR2 FQGTGA. Written as DNA, the CDR3 is TGTGCCAGCAGCTTAATCCCAACTAAGATGAACACTGAAGCTTTCTTT. Protein: CASSLIPTKMNTEAFF.

The chain is built from TRBV30 and TRBJ1-1; the D gene is possibly TRBD1 (6 bases). The CDR3 spans 14 residues. Trimming pared 4 bases from V and 6 bases from J, leaving 18 bases between. Germline V gene lookup returns CDR1 GTSNPN and CDR2 SVGIG (reference sequence). The CDR3 DNA sequence: TGTGCCTGGAAGGGGGTACGTGGTGGAGCTGAAGCTTTCTTT. This translates into CAWKGVRGGAEAFF.

This chain uses TRBV5-5 with TRBJ2-7, with D possibly being TRBD2 (6 bases). Germline assignment: CDR1 SGHKS and CDR2 YYEKEE (reference sequence). The V gene lost 0 bases and the J gene lost 3 bases, with 13 bases spanning the gap. This CDR3 region has 15 residues. The CDR3 loop is CASSLVGTLFYEQYF. CDR3 coding DNA: TGTGCCAGCAGCTTGGTCGGGACTCTTTTCTACGAGCAGTACTTC.

This clone was found once. The CDR3 sequence: CSAERTGRTGYTF. The CDR3 DNA reads TGCAGCGCGGAAAGGACAGGGCGGACTGGCTACACCTTC. The chain has TRBV29-1 and TRBJ1-2, with 8 bases lining up with TRBD1. The length of the CDR3 is 13 residues. In germline, CDR1 is SQVTM, CDR2 ANQGSEA. The junction had 11 bases not matched to a gene; V was cut back by 7 bases and J by 7 bases.

This clone was seen just once. V gene TRBV5-1 combines with J gene TRBJ1-6; maybe TRBD1 (5 bases). The CDR3 length is 16 residues. Trimming took off 4 bases at V and 7 bases at J, with 18 bases between the two ends. The V gene's germline CDR1 is SGHRS and CDR2 YFSETQ. This CDR3 is CASSTFSGQGNSPLHF. The CDR3 DNA follows: TGCGCCAGCAGCACCTTCTCCGGACAAGGCAATTCACCCCTCCACTTT.

This rearrangement joins TRBV10-1 to TRBJ2-7; TRBD2 matches 8 bases. With V trimmed by 7 bases and J by 2 bases, 7 bases remained unmatched. The CDR3 spans 14 residues. Per the germline V gene, CDR1 is WNHNN and CDR2 is SYGVQD (reference sequence). CDR3 bases: TGCGCCAGCACTCCCGCGGGAGGCCCCTACGAGCAGTACTTC. This sequence encodes CASTPAGGPYEQYF.

This chain links TRBV5-6 with TRBJ2-2; 11 nucleotides match TRBD2. Germline lookup yields CDR1 SGHDT and CDR2 YYEEEE. There are 17 residues in the CDR3. The V segment lost 2 bases and the J segment 1 base; nucleotides outside the gene matches: 4. The CDR3 sequence: CASSFLLAGVNTGELFF. The CDR3 nucleotides read TGTGCCAGCAGCTTCTTACTAGCGGGGGTGAACACCGGGGAGCTGTTTTTT.

V and J are TRBV7-9 and TRBJ1-3; no definite D call. This CDR3 region has 16 residues. Trimming took 0 bases from V and 0 from J, leaving 9 bases between them. Germline V CDR1 and CDR2: SEHNR, FQNEAQ (reference sequence). Here the CDR3 DNA reads TGTGCCAGCAGCTTAGCCGGGAGCTACTCTGGAAACACCATATATTTT. The encoded protein is CASSLAGSYSGNTIYF.

The chain joins TRBV4-2 to TRBJ2-3; 12 bases are shared with TRBD2. The CDR3 spans 18 residues. The V segment lost 3 bases and the J segment 1 base; nucleotides outside the gene matches: 8. Germline V lookup: CDR1 LGHNA, CDR2 YNFKEQ. The CDR3: CASSQGASGGGRTDTQYF. CDR3 bases: TGTGCCAGCAGCCAGGGGGCTAGCGGGGGGGGCCGCACAGATACGCAGTATTTT.

The chain links TRBV25-1 to TRBJ2-2, with 10 bases lining up with TRBD1. The CDR3 totals 15 residues. V lost 2 bases, J lost 3 bases, and 0 bases stayed unmatched. Per germline, CDR1 MGHDK and CDR2 SYGVNS. CDR3: CASSEGTGDTGELFF. CDR3 sequence (DNA): TGTGCCAGCAGTGAAGGGACAGGGGACACCGGGGAGCTGTTTTTT.

The chain uses TRBV5-1 and TRBJ2-3; 15 bases agree with TRBD2. This CDR3 comprises 17 residues. The germline V gene has CDR1 SGHRS and CDR2 YFSETQ. The V segment lost 2 bases and the J segment 4 bases; nucleotides outside the gene matches: 5. The CDR3 bases are TGCGCCAGCAGCTTAGGACTAGCGGGGGGGTATGCAGATACGCAGTATTTT. It yields the protein CASSLGLAGGYADTQYF. Based on the CDR3 plus reference TRBV5-1 and TRBJ2-3, the full variable domain is KAGVTQTPRYLIKTRGQQVTLSCSPISGHRSVSWYQQTPGQGLQFLFEYFSETQRNKGNFPGRFSGRQFSNSRSEMNVSTLELGDSALYLCASSLGLAGGYADTQYFGPGTRLTVL.

The rearrangement uses TRBV25-1 and TRBJ2-1, with D possibly being TRBD1 (6 bases). The CDR3 contains 14 residues. Germline V gene lookup returns CDR1 MGHDK and CDR2 SYGVNS. V lost 5 bases to trimming and J lost 7 bases, with 15 bases between them. The CDR3 region is CASSSHRVRNEQFF. In DNA form, the CDR3 reads TGTGCCAGCAGTTCCCACAGGGTAAGGAATGAGCAGTTCTTC. The full variable domain, its missing parts supplied by reference TRBV25-1 and TRBJ2-1, is EADIYQTPRYLVIGTGKKITLECSQTMGHDKMYWYQQDPGMELHLIHYSYGVNSTEKGDLSSESTVSRIRTEHFPLTLESARPSHTSQYLCASSSHRVRNEQFFGPGTRLTVL.

The DNA of the CDR3 is TGTGCCAGTAGCGGAGCGGGAGGAAATAGGGCTGAGCAGTTCTTC. Amino acids: CASSGAGGNRAEQFF. The chain employs TRBV19 and TRBJ2-1, with 9 bases identical to TRBD2. The V and J ends lost 6 bases and 9 bases, in that order; junction bases with no gene match: 12. Germline CDR1 reads LNHDA; CDR2 reads SQIVND (reference sequence). The CDR3 is 15 amino acids.

This clone was counted only a few times. V gene TRBV19 combines with J gene TRBJ1-1; possibly TRBD1 for D (5 bases). The V and J ends lost 5 bases and 1 base respectively, with 14 bases between them. Germline values: CDR1 LNHDA, CDR2 SQIVND (reference sequence). The CDR3 is made up of 15 amino acids. For the CDR3, the DNA is TGTGCCAGTAGTCCTCGACAGCCAGGGAACACTGAAGCTTTCTTT. Translated, it gives CASSPRQPGNTEAFF.

J is TRBJ2-1 and V is TRBV5-5; D possibly corresponds to TRBD1 (5 bases). Germline CDR1 reads SGHKS; CDR2 reads YYEKEE (reference sequence). The CDR3 runs 13 residues. The ends were cut back, 0 bases at V and 7 bases at J, with 8 bases in the middle. CDR3 protein: CASSLGQWNEQFF. The CDR3 DNA reads as TGTGCCAGCAGCTTGGGACAGTGGAATGAGCAGTTCTTC.

This clone was seen only a few times. J is TRBJ1-5 and V is TRBV10-3; 8 nucleotides match TRBD1. CDR3 size: 13 residues. The V segment lost 9 bases and the J segment 5 bases; nucleotides outside the gene matches: 6. From germline, CDR1 is ENHRY and CDR2 SYGVKD. In DNA form, the CDR3 reads TGTGCCATGGGGACAGGACCCGATCAGCCCCAGCATTTT. Translated, it gives CAMGTGPDQPQHF.

The chain has TRBV19 and TRBJ1-5; 8 positions agree with TRBD1. The germline V gene has CDR1 LNHDA and CDR2 SQIVND (reference sequence). This CDR3 spans 16 amino acids. V dropped 2 bases and J dropped 3; count of bases not matched to a gene: 6. Written as DNA, the CDR3 is TGTGCCAGTAGTATACGTGGGACAGGAATCAATCAGCCCCAGCATTTT. This codes for CASSIRGTGINQPQHF.

The chain links TRBV15 to TRBJ1-6, with 10 positions matching TRBD1. This CDR3 has 15 amino acids. Germline assignment: CDR1 LNHNV and CDR2 YYDKDF (reference sequence). Trimming took 7 bases from V and 6 from J; bases not matched to a gene: 6. The DNA for the CDR3 is TGTGCCACCAAACCCGACAGGGGGCGTAATTCACCCCTCCACTTT. Translating it yields CATKPDRGRNSPLHF.

The V and J genes are TRBV27 and TRBJ1-6; 7 bases are a match to TRBD1. The CDR3 contains 15 residues. The V segment lost 2 bases and the J segment 6 bases; nucleotides outside the gene matches: 4. Germline values: CDR1 MNHEY, CDR2 SMNVEV (reference sequence). Written as DNA, the CDR3 is TGTGCCAGCAGTTTAGAGACAGGGCCTAATTCACCCCTCCACTTT. It codes for CASSLETGPNSPLHF.

This chain links TRBV28 with TRBJ2-5; 9 bases map to TRBD2. Germline V gene lookup returns CDR1 MDHEN and CDR2 SYDVKM. The length of the CDR3 is 14 residues. Unmatched junction bases numbered 6, after V lost 5 bases and J lost 5 bases. This CDR3 reads CASSRGGAPETQYF. CDR3 nucleotide sequence: TGTGCCAGCAGTCGCGGGGGGGCGCCGGAGACCCAGTACTTC. Full variable domain (missing parts from reference TRBV28 and TRBJ2-5): DVKVTQSSRYLVKRTGEKVFLECVQDMDHENMFWYRQDPGLGLRLIYFSYDVKMKEKGDIPEGYSVSREKKERFSLILESASTNQTSMYLCASSRGGAPETQYFGPGTRLLVL.

The genes are TRBV2 and TRBJ1-5, with TRBD1 identical over 7 bases. The V gene end was trimmed by 7 bases and the J gene end by 0 bases; junction bases not matched to a gene: 6. Per germline, CDR1 SNHLY and CDR2 FYNNEI. CDR3 length equals 15 residues. CDR3 in amino acids: CASNRDRYSNQPQHF. CDR3 nucleotides: TGTGCCAGCAACAGGGACAGATATAGCAATCAGCCCCAGCATTTT.

This clone was detected only once. The V call is TRBV27, the J call TRBJ2-3, with TRBD2 identical over 12 bases. The CDR3 is made up of 15 amino acids. Per the germline V gene, CDR1 is MNHEY and CDR2 is SMNVEV (reference sequence). After removal of 0 bases from V and 14 bases from J, the junction contained 9 bases not matched to a gene. The CDR3 DNA sequence: TGTGCCAGCAGTTTATCGGCGTCTAGCGGGAGGGTCAGGTATTTT. This gives the protein CASSLSASSGRVRYF.

The rearrangement joins TRBV9 to TRBJ1-6, with 7 bases that match TRBD1. The CDR3 has 14 amino acids. The germline V gene encodes CDR1 SGDLS and CDR2 YYNGEE. Trimming at V came to 0 bases and at J to 9 bases, leaving 3 bases not matched to a gene. CDR3 in amino acids: CASSVGDRASPLHF. The DNA of the CDR3 is TGTGCCAGCAGCGTAGGTGACAGGGCTTCACCCCTCCACTTT.

The chain carries TRBV30 and TRBJ2-4, with D possibly TRBD1 on 5 matching bases. The CDR3 covers 15 residues. Trimming pared 0 bases from V and 2 bases from J, leaving 11 bases between. Germline CDR1 reads GTSNPN; CDR2 reads SVGIG (reference sequence). For the CDR3, the DNA is TGTGCCTGGAGTGTACTCTCAGGGCCCAAAAACATTCAGTACTTC. Translating it yields CAWSVLSGPKNIQYF.